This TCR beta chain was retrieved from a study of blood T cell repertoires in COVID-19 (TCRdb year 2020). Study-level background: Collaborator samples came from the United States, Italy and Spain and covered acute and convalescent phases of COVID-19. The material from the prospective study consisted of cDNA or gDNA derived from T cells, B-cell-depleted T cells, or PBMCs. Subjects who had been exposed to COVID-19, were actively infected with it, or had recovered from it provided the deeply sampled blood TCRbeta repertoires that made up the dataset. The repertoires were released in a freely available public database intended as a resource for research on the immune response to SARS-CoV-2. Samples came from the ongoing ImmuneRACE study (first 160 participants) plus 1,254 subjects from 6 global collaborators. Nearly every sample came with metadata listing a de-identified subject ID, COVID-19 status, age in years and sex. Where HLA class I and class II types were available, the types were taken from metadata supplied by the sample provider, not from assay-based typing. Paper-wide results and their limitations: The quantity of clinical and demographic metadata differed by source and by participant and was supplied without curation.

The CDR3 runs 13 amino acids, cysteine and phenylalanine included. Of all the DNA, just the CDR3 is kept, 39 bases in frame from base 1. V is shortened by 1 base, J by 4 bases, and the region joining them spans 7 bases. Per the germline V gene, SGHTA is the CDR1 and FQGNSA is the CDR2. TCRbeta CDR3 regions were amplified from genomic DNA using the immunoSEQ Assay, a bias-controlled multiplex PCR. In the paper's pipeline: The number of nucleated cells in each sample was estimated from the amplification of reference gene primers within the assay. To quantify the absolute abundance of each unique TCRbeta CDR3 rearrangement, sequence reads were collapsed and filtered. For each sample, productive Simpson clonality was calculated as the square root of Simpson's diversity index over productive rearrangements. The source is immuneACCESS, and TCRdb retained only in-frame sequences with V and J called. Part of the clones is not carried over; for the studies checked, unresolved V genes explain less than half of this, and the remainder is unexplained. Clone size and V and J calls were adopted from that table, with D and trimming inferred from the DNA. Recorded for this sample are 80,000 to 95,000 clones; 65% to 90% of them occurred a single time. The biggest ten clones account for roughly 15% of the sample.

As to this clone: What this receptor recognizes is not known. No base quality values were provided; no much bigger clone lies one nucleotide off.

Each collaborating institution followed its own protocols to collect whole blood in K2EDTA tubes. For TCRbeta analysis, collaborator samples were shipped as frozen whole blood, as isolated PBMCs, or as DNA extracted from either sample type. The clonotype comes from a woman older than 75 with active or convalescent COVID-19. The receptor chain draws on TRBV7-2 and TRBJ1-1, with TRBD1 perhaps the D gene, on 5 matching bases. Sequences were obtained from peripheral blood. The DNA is TGTGCCAGCAGCTTAGGACAGCGCACTGAAGCTTTCTTT. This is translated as CASSLGQRTEAFF.